These T cell receptor beta chains were read from a single sample in a study of OX40 agonist ivuxolimab in advanced cancers. Produced via immunoSEQ multiplex PCR; TCRdb's table is partial and in-frame only. The sample yields about 31,000 clones, 80% to 90% seen once. Sequencing was performed on CD4+ or CD8+ T cells sorted from blood, taken in a trial of the OX40 agonist ivuxolimab. All receptors come from an adult with an advanced solid tumor such as melanoma, head and neck, liver or kidney cancer. CDR3s include the opening cysteine and the closing phenylalanine or tryptophan. The D gene is left open where the match is weak. Expanded clones are given a class, and other clones once, few, many or no size at all.

>.|TRBV25-1|.|TRBJ1-1|13
CASSESVFTEAFF
TGTGCCAGCAGTGAATCGGTGTTCACTGAAGCTTTCTTT
>.|TRBV5-1|TRBD1|TRBJ2-5|16
CASSAGSTGDGETQYF
TGCGCCAGCAGCGCCGGTTCGACAGGGGACGGGGAGACCCAGTACTTC
>.|TRBV5-6|.|TRBJ2-5|16
CASSSTGTEEGETQYF
TGTGCCAGCAGCTCGACCGGGACCGAGGAGGGAGAGACCCAGTACTTC
>.|TRBV5-1|.|TRBJ2-3|12
CASSQEGDTQYF
TGCGCCAGCAGCCAGGAGGGAGATACGCAGTATTTT
>.|TRBV10-3|TRBD1|TRBJ2-2|15
CAISGDRESTGELFF
TGTGCCATCAGTGGAGACAGGGAGAGCACCGGGGAGCTGTTTTTT
>.|TRBV10-3|.|TRBJ2-1|14
CAIALGGPYNEQFF
TGTGCCATCGCGTTAGGCGGACCCTACAATGAGCAGTTCTTC
>.|TRBV15|.|TRBJ2-5|15
CATSRDQGGEETQYF
TGTGCCACCAGCAGAGATCAAGGGGGAGAAGAGACCCAGTACTTC
>.|TRBV21-1|.|TRBJ1-6|19
CASSKGGFPLVGYNSPLHF
TGTGCCAGCAGCAAAGGAGGGTTTCCACTGGTTGGGTATAATTCACCCCTCCACTTT
>.|TRBV5-1|TRBD1|TRBJ1-2|13
CASSQGDNYGYTF
TGCGCCAGCTCACAGGGGGATAACTATGGCTACACCTTC
>.|TRBV5-1|.|TRBJ1-2|13
CASSFQGQGGYTF
TGCGCCAGCAGCTTTCAGGGTCAGGGTGGCTACACCTTC
>.|TRBV5-4|.|TRBJ1-2|11
CASSFGAGYTF
TGTGCCAGCAGCTTCGGTGCTGGCTACACCTTC
>.|TRBV6-5|.|TRBJ1-4|12
CASSGLGEKLFF
TGTGCCAGCTCTGGGTTGGGTGAAAAACTGTTTTTT
>.|TRBV7-2|.|TRBJ2-5|15
CASSLVRQEGETQYF
TGTGCCAGCAGCTTAGTCAGACAGGAAGGAGAGACCCAGTACTTC
>once|TRBV6-4|.|TRBJ1-2|13
CASSATTNYGYTF
TGTGCCAGCAGCGCAACAACTAACTATGGCTACACCTTC
>.|TRBV19|.|TRBJ1-6|14
CASSIGAFWSPLHF
TGTGCCAGTAGTATAGGGGCGTTCTGGTCACCCCTCCACTTT
>once|TRBV14|TRBD2|TRBJ2-1|17
CASSQDVGAGGNNEQFF
TGTGCCAGCAGCCAAGATGTGGGGGCGGGAGGCAACAATGAGCAGTTCTTC
>.|TRBV6-6|.|TRBJ1-2|14
CASSSTGRHGGYTF
TGTGCCAGCAGTTCTACAGGGCGTCACGGCGGCTACACCTTC
>.|TRBV18|.|TRBJ2-7|13
CASSRDGSYEQYF
TGTGCCAGCTCACGGGACGGTTCCTACGAGCAGTACTTC
>.|TRBV19|.|TRBJ2-7|13
CASSWKGGYEQYF
TGTGCCAGTAGTTGGAAAGGGGGTTACGAGCAGTACTTC
>.|TRBV21-1|.|TRBJ2-1|11
CASSKQNEQFF
TGTGCCAGCAGCAAACAAAATGAGCAGTTCTTC
>few|TRBV19|.|TRBJ1-5|14
CASNGYEVNQPQHF
TGTGCCAGTAATGGGTATGAGGTCAATCAGCCCCAGCATTTT
>few|TRBV19|.|TRBJ2-1|16
CASSIDPPSSYNEQFF
TGTGCCAGTAGTATAGACCCCCCCTCTTCCTACAATGAGCAGTTCTTC
>.|TRBV6-5|TRBD2|TRBJ2-3|16
CASSYGRALGTDTQYF
TGTGCCAGCAGTTACGGGAGGGCATTGGGCACAGATACGCAGTATTTT
>.|TRBV10-3|.|TRBJ2-3|16
CAISPPLTVDTDTQYF
TGTGCCATCAGCCCGCCCCTAACGGTTGACACAGATACGCAGTATTTT
>.|TRBV5-1|TRBD2|TRBJ2-3|17
CASSLGAGGRTPDTQYF
TGCGCCAGCAGCTTGGGGGCAGGCGGGAGAACTCCAGATACGCAGTATTTT
>.|TRBV27|.|TRBJ2-3|14
CASSFDILTDTQYF
TGTGCCAGCAGTTTCGACATCCTCACAGATACGCAGTATTTT
>.|TRBV5-1|.|TRBJ2-1|15
CASSPRIRTLNEQFF
TGCGCCAGCAGCCCCCGAATTAGGACTCTCAATGAGCAGTTCTTC